What follows is one TCR beta chain and its context. Antigen specificity is unknown. The study ran its PCR with 60 Vbeta and 13 Jbeta primers. Methods used by the authors: Approximately 10 million shared chains were among approximately 80 million unique TCR beta chains counted in a later analysis. TCRdb keeps only in-frame clones here, not all; method: immunoSEQ multiplex PCR. From that table come the V and J calls and clone size; the DNA was used to work out D and trimming. Among some 150,000 clones listed, about 84% were seen once. J gave up 4 bases and V 4 bases, and 9 bases lay outside the gene matches. There are 15 residues in the CDR3. The V gene's germline CDR1 is SGDLS and CDR2 YYNGEE. This sample was taken from a study of cytomegalovirus exposure and HLA in healthy donors. The study, taken as a whole, reports: The study flagged some 170 TCR beta chains as cytomegalovirus-associated.

The receptor was derived from a male donor in good health and CMV-seronegative. Sequencing input: PBMCs. The chain combines TRBV9 with TRBJ1-2; 8 bases are shared with TRBD1. The CDR3 is CASSRTGGGGYGYTF. CDR3 bases: TGTGCCAGCAGCCGAACAGGGGGTGGAGGCTATGGCTACACCTTC.